A single sample gave rise to the 23 T cell receptor beta chains below, sequenced in a study of response to subunit inactivated influenza vaccine. TCRdb used MiXCR to reprocess the RT-PCR reads, holding one entry per CDR3 protein. The data hold hundreds of thousands of distinct CDR3 sequences, with over 9% observed a single time. These data also formed part of another study, on T cells expressing NK-cell markers. That publication notes: What made the TCR beta cDNA was 5'RACE template switching with UMIs.

Sequenced here: PBMCs from blood, sampled on the day of vaccination. These receptors were obtained from a man aged 50 or older who received an inactivated influenza vaccine.

The rearrangement uses TRBV2 and TRBJ2-7, with TRBD1 matching over 7 bases. Germline trimming cut 7 bases from V and 3 bases from J; bases unmatched to any gene: 9. The germline V gene encodes CDR1 SNHLY and CDR2 FYNNEI. CDR3 length: 14 amino acids. CDR3 nucleotides: TGTGCCAGCAAGGTCGGGACAGCGATCTACGAGCAGTACTTC. This gives the protein CASKVGTAIYEQYF.

Ten or more counts support this clonotype. The chain couples TRBV14 to TRBJ1-1; D is uncertain. CDR1 and CDR2 from the germline V gene are SGHDN and FVKESK. The V and J ends lost 4 bases and 7 bases respectively, with 19 bases between them. The CDR3 has 15 residues. The DNA for the CDR3 is TGTGCCAGCAGCCTTGCGGGGTCTATCCGAGGTGAAGCTTTCTTT. Protein product: CASSLAGSIRGEAFF.

The CDR3 nucleotides are TGTGCCAGCAGTACTCGTATCTCGAACACTGAAGCTTTCTTT. It is translated as CASSTRISNTEAFF. This sequence joins TRBV6-2 or TRBV6-3 and TRBJ1-1; the D is unclear. V lost 5 bases, J lost 1 base, and 11 bases lay in between. The germline CDR1 and CDR2 sequences are MNHEY and SVGEGT. CDR3 length: 14 amino acids.

This clonotype was recorded at least ten times. The V call is TRBV18, the J call TRBJ2-7; the D is unclear. This CDR3 comprises 14 residues. CDR1 is KGHSH, CDR2 LQKENI, per germline. The V end was cut by 0 bases, the J end by 1 base, with 7 bases between. For the CDR3, the DNA is TGTGCCAGCTCACCACCAGGGCAGTCCTACGAGCAGTACTTC. This translates into CASSPPGQSYEQYF.

This clonotype was picked up a small number of times. This chain links TRBV6-1 with TRBJ2-3; D may be TRBD2 (5 bases). V was pared by 6 bases and J by 0 bases, with 13 bases between. The V gene's germline CDR1 is MNHNS and CDR2 SASEGT. The CDR3 runs 15 residues. The CDR3 DNA sequence: TGTGCCAGCAGGGGTATGGCGGGCAGCACAGATACGCAGTATTTT. This encodes CASRGMAGSTDTQYF.

The chain links TRBV20-1 to TRBJ2-7; 8 nucleotides agree with TRBD2. With V trimmed by 7 bases and J by 1 base, 6 bases remained unmatched. Germline V gene sequence: CDR1 DFQATT, CDR2 SNEGSKA (reference sequence). The CDR3 contains 13 residues. CDR3 protein: CSVPGLVSYEQYF. In DNA, the CDR3 is TGCAGTGTCCCGGGACTAGTGTCCTACGAGCAGTACTTC.

V usage is TRBV5-1 and J usage is TRBJ2-5; D unclear. This CDR3 is built from 16 residues. CDR1 and CDR2 from the germline V gene are SGHRS and YFSETQ. Trimming removed 0 bases at V and 0 bases at J, with 12 bases between. The CDR3 nucleotides are TGCGCCAGCAGCTTGGAGGGCGTACTGGACCAAGAGACCCAGTACTTC. It translates to CASSLEGVLDQETQYF.

This clonotype was picked up a small number of times. The V gene is TRBV6-1, the J gene TRBJ1-3, with 8 bases aligning to TRBD1. Germline CDR1 and CDR2: MNHNS and SASEGT. V shed 6 bases and J 0 bases; nucleotides not matched to a gene: 7. CDR3 size: 16 residues. DNA of the CDR3: TGTGCCAGCAGCCTCGGACAGGGTTTCTCTGGAAACACCATATATTTT. This translates into CASSLGQGFSGNTIYF.

The chain links TRBV4-3 to TRBJ1-1; possible D gene TRBD1, 6 bases. CDR1 and CDR2 from the germline V gene are LGHNA and YSLEER. Trimming took 0 bases from V and 4 from J, leaving 12 bases between them. The CDR3 is 15 residues long. The CDR3 loop is CASSQDEGGRTEAFF. For the CDR3, the DNA is TGCGCCAGCAGCCAAGATGAAGGGGGGCGCACTGAAGCTTTCTTT.

The genes are TRBV12-3 or TRBV12-4 and TRBJ2-1; possibly TRBD2 for D (5 bases). The CDR3 has 18 residues. The V end was cut by 3 bases, the J end by 0 bases, with 18 bases between. The CDR3 DNA is TGTGCCAGCAGTTTTTCGCGGGTGAGGGTCAGCTCCTACAATGAGCAGTTCTTC. Encoded protein: CASSFSRVRVSSYNEQFF.

The chain employs TRBV14 and TRBJ2-1, with 7 nucleotides matching TRBD2. The CDR3 is 15 amino acids. Per germline, CDR1 SGHDN and CDR2 FVKESK. The ends lost 3 bases at V and 8 bases at J; junction bases unmatched: 10. CDR3 DNA sequence: TGTGCCAGCAGCCATTTAGCGGGCCTCGGGGATGAGCAGTTCTTC. This gives the protein CASSHLAGLGDEQFF.

The V gene is TRBV18, the J gene TRBJ2-7, with 7 bases matching TRBD2. Germline CDR1 is KGHSH and CDR2 is LQKENI. The V gene end was trimmed by 3 bases and the J gene end by 0 bases; junction bases not matched to a gene: 17. The CDR3 contains 19 residues. CDR3 region: CASSPKGTILEGSSYEQYF. CDR3 DNA: TGTGCCAGCTCACCCAAAGGGACTATCTTAGAGGGGAGCTCCTACGAGCAGTACTTC.

This clonotype came up a few times. This chain links TRBV7-8 with TRBJ1-5; weak D call: TRBD1 (5 bases). This CDR3 is 15 amino acids long. Germline CDR1 SGHVS, CDR2 FQNEAQ. Trimming left V 4 bases short and J 2 bases short, with 12 bases between. Here the CDR3 DNA reads TGTGCCAGCAGCTCTTGGGGGACGGGCAATCAGCCCCAGCATTTT. Translating it yields CASSSWGTGNQPQHF.

In this sample, this clonotype turned up a few times. The chain carries TRBV12-3 or TRBV12-4 and TRBJ2-4; 7 bases map to TRBD2. The CDR3 contains 17 residues. V dropped 1 base and J dropped 7; count of bases not matched to a gene: 13. Here the CDR3 reads CASSLGTRNPKGNIQYF. DNA of the CDR3: TGTGCCAGCAGTTTAGGGACTAGAAACCCCAAAGGGAACATTCAGTACTTC.

This clonotype has ten or more counts. The chain links TRBV27 to TRBJ2-3; 15 bases line up with TRBD2. Germline V gives CDR1 MNHEY, CDR2 SMNVEV (reference sequence). The trim removed 0 bases at V and 1 base at J, leaving 5 bases unmatched. The CDR3 is made up of 19 amino acids. Here the CDR3 DNA reads TGTGCCAGCAGTTTATCCGGGACTAGCGGGGGGCTCCGCACAGATACGCAGTATTTT. It is translated as CASSLSGTSGGLRTDTQYF.

Concerning this clonotype itself: One end of the junction does not line up with germline, which may come from a read error. This sequence joins TRBV5-1 and TRBJ2-7, with D maybe TRBD1 (6 bases). Germline loops: CDR1 SGHRS, CDR2 YFSETQ. The CDR3 covers 15 residues. CDR3: CVSSSLGNRESEQYF. CDR3 DNA: TGCGTCAGCAGCTCCCTGGGGAACAGGGAGTCCGAGCAGTACTTC.

This clonotype came up many times. J is TRBJ2-1 and V is TRBV12-3 or TRBV12-4; 10 positions agree with TRBD2. The J segment lost 7 bases and the V segment lost 3 bases, leaving 3 bases of the junction unmatched. The CDR3 loop spans 14 amino acids. CDR3 protein: CASSFFSGGNEQFF. The DNA for the CDR3 is TGTGCCAGCAGTTTTTTTAGCGGGGGGAATGAGCAGTTCTTC.

This clonotype came up a few times. The germline gene is not matched at one end of the junction; a read error may be the cause. The V call is TRBV4-3, the J call TRBJ2-7; 9 nucleotides match TRBD2. The CDR3 length is 14 residues. Germline loops: CDR1 LGHNA, CDR2 YSLEER. Here the CDR3 reads CASSQGRASGDIRF. The DNA for the CDR3 is TGCGCCAGCAGCCAAGGTCGAGCTAGCGGGGATATCCGCTTC.

This chain joins TRBV9 and TRBJ2-7; possibly TRBD1 for D (5 bases). CDR3 size: 15 residues. Trimming pared 0 bases from V and 2 bases from J, leaving 12 bases between. Per the germline V gene, CDR1 is SGDLS and CDR2 is YYNGEE. Here the CDR3 DNA reads TGTGCCAGCAGCGTAGAATGGACATCCACCTACGAGCAGTACTTC. Amino acid sequence: CASSVEWTSTYEQYF.

A few counts support this clonotype. The V gene is TRBV5-1, the J gene TRBJ2-7; D gene uncertain. CDR3 length: 14 residues. Trimming removed 4 bases from V and 2 bases from J, with 13 bases in between. Germline V lookup: CDR1 SGHRS, CDR2 YFSETQ. The CDR3 sequence: CASSPNVPPYEQYF. The CDR3 DNA sequence: TGCGCCAGCAGCCCCAATGTGCCACCCTACGAGCAGTACTTC.

This clonotype has more than one count but fewer than ten. The genes are TRBV14 and TRBJ2-2; D not certain. The CDR3 runs 13 residues. The germline V gene encodes CDR1 SGHDN and CDR2 FVKESK. Trimming pared 2 bases from V and 6 bases from J, leaving 7 bases between. CDR3 sequence reads: CASSQSMAGELFF. In nucleotides, the CDR3 is TGTGCCAGCAGCCAATCTATGGCCGGGGAGCTGTTTTTT.

To note about this clonotype: The CDR3 does not close with the conserved phenylalanine or tryptophan, likely indicating a read error. The chain carries TRBV7-2 and TRBJ1-2, with D possibly matching TRBD1 (6 bases). The ends were cut back, 1 base at V and 5 bases at J, with 11 bases in the middle. CDR1 and CDR2 from the germline V gene are SGHTA and FQGNSA. This CDR3 is 14 amino acids long. The DNA for the CDR3 is TGTGCCAGCAGCTTAGGGAGGACAGAGTATGGCTACACCTCC. Its translation is CASSLGRTEYGYTS.

This clonotype was found a few times. Written as DNA, the CDR3 is TGCGCCAGCAGCCACACATCCCCGGCCGGGGAGCTGTTTTTT. Amino acid sequence: CASSHTSPAGELFF. The V gene is TRBV4-3, the J gene TRBJ2-2; D is undetermined. Per the germline V gene, CDR1 is LGHNA and CDR2 is YSLEER. The CDR3 length is 14 residues. V lost 3 bases to trimming and J lost 6 bases, with 11 bases between them.